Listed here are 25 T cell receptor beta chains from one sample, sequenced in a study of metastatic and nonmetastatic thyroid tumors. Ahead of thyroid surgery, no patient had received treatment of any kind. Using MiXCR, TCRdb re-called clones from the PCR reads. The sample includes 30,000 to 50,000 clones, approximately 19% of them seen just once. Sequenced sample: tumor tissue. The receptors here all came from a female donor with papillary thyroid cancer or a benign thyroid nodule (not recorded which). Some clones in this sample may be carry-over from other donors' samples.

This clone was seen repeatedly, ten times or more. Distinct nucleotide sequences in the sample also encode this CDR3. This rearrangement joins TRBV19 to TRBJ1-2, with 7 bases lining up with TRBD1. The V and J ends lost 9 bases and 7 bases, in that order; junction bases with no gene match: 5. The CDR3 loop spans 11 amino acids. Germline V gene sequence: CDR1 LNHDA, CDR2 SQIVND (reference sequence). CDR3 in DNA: TGTGCCAGACCGACAGGGCGTGGCTACACCTTC. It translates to CARPTGRGYTF.

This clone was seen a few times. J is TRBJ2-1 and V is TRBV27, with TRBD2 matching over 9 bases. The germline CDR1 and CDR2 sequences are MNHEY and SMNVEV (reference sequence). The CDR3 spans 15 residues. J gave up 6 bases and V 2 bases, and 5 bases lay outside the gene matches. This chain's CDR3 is CASSLGASGTNEQFF. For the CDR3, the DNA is TGTGCCAGCAGTTTAGGGGCTAGCGGGACCAATGAGCAGTTCTTC.

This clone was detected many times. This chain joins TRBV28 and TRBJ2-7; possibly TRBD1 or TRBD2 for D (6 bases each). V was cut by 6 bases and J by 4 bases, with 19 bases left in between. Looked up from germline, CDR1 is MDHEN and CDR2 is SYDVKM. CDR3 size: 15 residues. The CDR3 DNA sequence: TGTGCCAGCAGGGCCGGGGGCCCAGACGGATACGAGCAGTACTTC. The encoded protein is CASRAGGPDGYEQYF.

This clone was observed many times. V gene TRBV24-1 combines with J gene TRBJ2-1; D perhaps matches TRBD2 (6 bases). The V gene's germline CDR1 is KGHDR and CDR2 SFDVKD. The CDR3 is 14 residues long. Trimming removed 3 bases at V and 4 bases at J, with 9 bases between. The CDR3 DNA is TGTGCCACCAGTGATATTGGGACTTACAATGAGCAGTTCTTC. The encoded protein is CATSDIGTYNEQFF.

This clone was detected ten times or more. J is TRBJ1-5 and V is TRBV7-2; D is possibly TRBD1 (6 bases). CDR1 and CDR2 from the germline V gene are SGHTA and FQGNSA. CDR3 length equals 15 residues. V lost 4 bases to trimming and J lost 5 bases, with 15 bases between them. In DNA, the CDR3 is TGTGCCAGCAGCTATTCCTTCGGGGGGCATCAGCCCCAGCATTTT. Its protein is CASSYSFGGHQPQHF. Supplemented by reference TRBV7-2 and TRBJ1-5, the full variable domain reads GAGVSQSPSNKVTEKGKDVELRCDPISGHTALYWYRQSLGQGLEFLIYFQGNSAPDKSGLPSDRFSAERTGGSVSTLTIQRTQQEDSAVYLCASSYSFGGHQPQHFGDGTRLSIL.

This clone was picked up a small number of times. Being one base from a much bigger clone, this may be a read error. CDR3 in DNA: TGTGCCAGCAGTGCCGGAACTCTTGAAGAGGCCCAGTACTTC. As protein: CASSAGTLEEAQYF. V usage is TRBV6-1 and J usage is TRBJ2-5; D gene uncertain. The length of the CDR3 is 14 residues. Germline-derived CDR1 and CDR2 are MNHNS and SASEGT.

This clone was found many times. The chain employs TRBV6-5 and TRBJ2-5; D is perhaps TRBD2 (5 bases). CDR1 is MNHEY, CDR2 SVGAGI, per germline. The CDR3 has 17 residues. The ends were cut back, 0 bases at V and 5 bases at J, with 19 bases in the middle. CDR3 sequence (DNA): TGTGCCAGCAGTTACTCGATTGCCCCGGGGTTTTTGGAGACCCAGTACTTC. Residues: CASSYSIAPGFLETQYF.

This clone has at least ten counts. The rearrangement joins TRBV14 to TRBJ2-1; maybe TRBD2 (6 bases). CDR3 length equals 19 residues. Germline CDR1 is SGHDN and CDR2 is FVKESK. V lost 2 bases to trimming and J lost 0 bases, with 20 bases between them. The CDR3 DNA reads TGTGCCAGCAGCCAATCCCCGGCCTTAGCGGCCAGCTCCTACAATGAGCAGTTCTTC. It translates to CASSQSPALAASSYNEQFF.

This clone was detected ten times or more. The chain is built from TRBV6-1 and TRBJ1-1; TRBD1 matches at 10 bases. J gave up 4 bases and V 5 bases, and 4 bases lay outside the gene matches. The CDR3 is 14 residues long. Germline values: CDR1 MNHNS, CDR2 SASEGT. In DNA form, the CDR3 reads TGTGCCAGCAGTTCCCGGACAGGGGGCACTGAAGCTTTCTTT. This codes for CASSSRTGGTEAFF.

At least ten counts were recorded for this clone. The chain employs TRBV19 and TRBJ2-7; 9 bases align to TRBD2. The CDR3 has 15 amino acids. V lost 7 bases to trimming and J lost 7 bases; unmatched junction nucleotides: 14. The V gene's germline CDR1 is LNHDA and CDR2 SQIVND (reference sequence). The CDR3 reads CASTRWASGTQEQYF. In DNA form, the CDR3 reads TGTGCCAGTACTAGATGGGCTAGCGGGACTCAAGAGCAGTACTTC.

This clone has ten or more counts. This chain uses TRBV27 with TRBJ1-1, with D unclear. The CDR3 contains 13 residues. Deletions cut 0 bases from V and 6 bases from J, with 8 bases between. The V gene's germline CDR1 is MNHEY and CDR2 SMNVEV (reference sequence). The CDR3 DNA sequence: TGTGCCAGCAGTTTATCGATGTGGGCTGAAGCTTTCTTT. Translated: CASSLSMWAEAFF.

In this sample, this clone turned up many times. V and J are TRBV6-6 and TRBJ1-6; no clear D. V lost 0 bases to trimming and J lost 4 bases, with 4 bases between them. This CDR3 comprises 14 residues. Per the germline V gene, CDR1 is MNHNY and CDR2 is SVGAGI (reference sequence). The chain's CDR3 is CASSYSTYNSPLHF. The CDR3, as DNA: TGTGCCAGCAGTTACTCAACTTATAATTCACCCCTCCACTTT.

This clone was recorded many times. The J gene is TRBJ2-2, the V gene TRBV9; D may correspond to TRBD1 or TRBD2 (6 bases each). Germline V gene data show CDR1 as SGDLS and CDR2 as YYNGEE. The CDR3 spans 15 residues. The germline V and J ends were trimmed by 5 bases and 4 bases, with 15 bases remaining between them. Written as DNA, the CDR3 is TGTGCCAGCAGTGGTTGGGGGGCGGGCACCGGGGAGCTGTTTTTT. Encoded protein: CASSGWGAGTGELFF.

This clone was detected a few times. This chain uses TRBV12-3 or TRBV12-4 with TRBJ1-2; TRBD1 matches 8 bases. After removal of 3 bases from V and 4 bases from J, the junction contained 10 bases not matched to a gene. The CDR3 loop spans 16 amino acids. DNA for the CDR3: TGTGCCAGCAGTTTTCAGACAGGGGTGGGGAGCTATGGCTACACCTTC. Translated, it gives CASSFQTGVGSYGYTF.

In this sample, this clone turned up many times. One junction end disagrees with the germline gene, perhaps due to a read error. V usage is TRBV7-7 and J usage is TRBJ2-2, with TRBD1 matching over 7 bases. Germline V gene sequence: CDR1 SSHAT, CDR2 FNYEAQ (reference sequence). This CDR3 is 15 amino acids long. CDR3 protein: CASSHRTGNTGELFF. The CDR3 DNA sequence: TGTGCTAGCAGCCACAGGACAGGGAACACCGGGGAGCTGTTTTTT.

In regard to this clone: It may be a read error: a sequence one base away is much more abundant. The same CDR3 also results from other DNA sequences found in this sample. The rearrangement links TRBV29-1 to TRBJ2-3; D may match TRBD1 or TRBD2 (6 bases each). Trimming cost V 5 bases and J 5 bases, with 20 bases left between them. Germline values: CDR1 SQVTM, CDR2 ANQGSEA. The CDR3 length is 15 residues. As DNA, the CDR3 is TGCAGCGTTAAGGAGGGGACATTACAGGGAGATACGCAGTATTTT. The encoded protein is CSVKEGTLQGDTQYF.

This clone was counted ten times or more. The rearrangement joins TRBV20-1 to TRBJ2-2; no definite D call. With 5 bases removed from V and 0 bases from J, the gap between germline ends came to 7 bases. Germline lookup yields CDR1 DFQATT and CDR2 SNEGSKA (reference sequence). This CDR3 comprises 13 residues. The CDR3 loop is CSAEKANTGELFF. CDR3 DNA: TGCAGTGCTGAAAAAGCGAACACCGGGGAGCTGTTTTTT.

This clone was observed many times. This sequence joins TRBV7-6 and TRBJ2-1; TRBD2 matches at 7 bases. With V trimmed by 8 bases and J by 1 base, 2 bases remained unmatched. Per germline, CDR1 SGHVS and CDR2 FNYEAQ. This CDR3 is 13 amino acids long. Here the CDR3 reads CASGGESYNEQFF. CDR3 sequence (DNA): TGTGCCAGCGGGGGGGAGTCCTACAATGAGCAGTTCTTC.

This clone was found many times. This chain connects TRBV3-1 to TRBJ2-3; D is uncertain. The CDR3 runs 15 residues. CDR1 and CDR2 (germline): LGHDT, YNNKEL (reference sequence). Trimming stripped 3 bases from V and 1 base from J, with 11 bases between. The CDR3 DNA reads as TGTGCCAGCAGCCACGACCTTCGCGGCACAGATACGCAGTATTTT. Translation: CASSHDLRGTDTQYF.

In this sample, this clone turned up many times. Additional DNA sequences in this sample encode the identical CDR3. The CDR3 DNA is TGCAGTGCTAATTTCCGAGGGAAAGAGACCCAGTACTTC. It translates to CSANFRGKETQYF. The V gene is TRBV20-1, the J gene TRBJ2-5, with D maybe TRBD2 (5 bases). Trimming stripped 4 bases from V and 3 bases from J, with 12 bases between. CDR1 and CDR2 (germline): DFQATT, SNEGSKA (reference sequence). CDR3 length: 13 amino acids.

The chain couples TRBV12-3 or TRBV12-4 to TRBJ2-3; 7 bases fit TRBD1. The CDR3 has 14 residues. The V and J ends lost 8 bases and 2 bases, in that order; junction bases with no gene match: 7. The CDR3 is CASSRQGDTDTQYF. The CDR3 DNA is TGTGCCAGCTCCCGACAGGGAGACACAGATACGCAGTATTTT.

Here the CDR3 DNA reads TGTGCCAGTAGTATGGGATTCGGGACAGGGGGATTCCACGAGCAGTACGTC. Encoded protein: CASSMGFGTGGFHEQYV. The chain links TRBV19 to TRBJ2-7; the match to TRBD1 covers 11 bases. The CDR3 extends over 17 amino acids. CDR1 is LNHDA and CDR2 is SQIVND in the germline V gene (reference sequence). V was clipped by 3 bases and J by 5 bases; unmatched bases: 12.

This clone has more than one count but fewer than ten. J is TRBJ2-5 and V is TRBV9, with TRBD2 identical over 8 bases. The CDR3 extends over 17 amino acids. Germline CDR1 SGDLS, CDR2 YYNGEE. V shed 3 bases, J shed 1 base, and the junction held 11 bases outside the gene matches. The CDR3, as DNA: TGTGCCAGCAGCGAGCACCCGGGAGGGGCGGTCCAAGAGACCCAGTACTTC. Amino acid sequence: CASSEHPGGAVQETQYF.

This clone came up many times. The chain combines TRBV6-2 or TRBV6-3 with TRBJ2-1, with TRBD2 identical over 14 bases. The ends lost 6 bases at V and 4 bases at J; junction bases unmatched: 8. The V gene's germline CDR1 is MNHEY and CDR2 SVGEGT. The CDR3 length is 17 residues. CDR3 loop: CASSLRLAGGSYNEQFF. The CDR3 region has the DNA TGTGCCAGCAGCCTACGACTAGCGGGGGGGTCGTACAATGAGCAGTTCTTC.

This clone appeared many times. CDR3 sequence: CASSEGPHSIAKNIQYF. CDR3 DNA sequence: TGTGCCAGCTCAGAGGGGCCTCATTCAATAGCCAAAAACATTCAGTACTTC. The gene calls are TRBV6-2 or TRBV6-3 and TRBJ2-4; possibly TRBD1 or TRBD2 for D (5 bases each). From germline, CDR1 is MNHEY and CDR2 SVGEGT. V gave up 8 bases and J gave up 0 bases, with 20 bases separating them. This CDR3 contains 17 residues.